Listed here are 27 T cell receptor beta chains from one sample, sequenced in a study of control samples from healthy donors and cancer patients. The repertoire was sequenced with immunoSEQ multiplex PCR; TCRdb's copy has only in-frame clones and lacks some. This table holds around 95,000 clones, about 90% found once. Material for sequencing was blood. These receptors came from a woman aged 45-59 years in good health.

The chain uses TRBV6-5 and TRBJ1-1; 11 bases fit TRBD1. The germline gives CDR1 MNHEY, CDR2 SVGAGI. The CDR3 has 15 residues. V lost 5 bases, J lost 1 base, and 3 bases stayed unmatched. CDR3 region: CASSIGQGANTEAFF. For the CDR3, the DNA is TGTGCCAGCAGTATCGGACAGGGGGCGAACACTGAAGCTTTCTTT.

The chain has TRBV25-1 and TRBJ1-1; no firm D call. With 3 bases removed from V and 8 bases from J, the gap between germline ends came to 13 bases. This CDR3 comprises 13 residues. The germline V gene has CDR1 MGHDK and CDR2 SYGVNS. The CDR3 bases are TGTGCCAGCAGTGATGGCGCAAGGCTAGAAGCTTTCTTT. It encodes CASSDGARLEAFF.

The chain couples TRBV9 to TRBJ2-5; D call uncertain. V gave up 0 bases and J gave up 1 base, with 7 bases separating them. CDR3 length: 14 residues. Germline assignment: CDR1 SGDLS and CDR2 YYNGEE. In DNA, the CDR3 is TGTGCCAGCAGCGTAGAAGTATCCCAAGAGACCCAGTACTTC. This codes for CASSVEVSQETQYF.

The chain employs TRBV24-1 and TRBJ2-6, with D unresolved. Germline CDR1 is KGHDR and CDR2 is SFDVKD. This CDR3 region has 14 residues. V shed 3 bases and J shed 6 bases, with 8 bases lying between them. CDR3 DNA: TGTGCCACCAGTGATCCCCCCCCGGCCAACGTCCTGACTTTC. This codes for CATSDPPPANVLTF.

The chain is built from TRBV6-5 and TRBJ1-1; tentatively, D is TRBD1 (5 bases). Germline loops: CDR1 MNHEY, CDR2 SVGAGI. V was cut by 4 bases and J by 0 bases, with 15 bases left in between. The CDR3 runs to 16 residues. The CDR3 bases are TGTGCCAGCAGTTCCCGACAGACCATCATGAACACTGAAGCTTTCTTT. Its translation: CASSSRQTIMNTEAFF.

The V gene is TRBV3-1 (or the pseudogene TRBV3-2), the J gene TRBJ2-7; D perhaps matches TRBD1 (5 bases). CDR1 and CDR2 (germline): LGHDT, YNNKEL (reference sequence). This CDR3 region has 14 residues. The V gene lost 2 bases and the J gene lost 6 bases, with 14 bases spanning the gap. This CDR3 reads CASSQPDSLGEQYF. CDR3 in DNA: TGTGCCAGCAGCCAACCCGACAGTTTAGGCGAGCAGTACTTC.

The rearrangement joins TRBV25-1 to TRBJ2-2; 7 nucleotides line up with TRBD1. CDR1 is MGHDK, CDR2 SYGVNS, per germline. This CDR3 is built from 15 residues. Unmatched junction bases numbered 10, after V lost 6 bases and J lost 6 bases. The CDR3 DNA follows: TGTGCCAGCAGGACAAAGACAGGGCCGGCCGGGGAGCTGTTTTTT. As protein: CASRTKTGPAGELFF.

The chain is built from TRBV7-3 and TRBJ2-3; 7 positions match TRBD2. Germline CDR1 reads SGHTA; CDR2 reads FQGTGA. Unmatched junction bases numbered 7, after V lost 5 bases and J lost 2 bases. The CDR3 is 15 amino acids. The CDR3 coding sequence is TGTGCCAGCAGCCACGAGCGGGGCTTCACAGATACGCAGTATTTT. Protein product: CASSHERGFTDTQYF. Full variable domain (missing parts from reference TRBV7-3 and TRBJ2-3): GAGVSQTPSNKVTEKGKYVELRCDPISGHTALYWYRQSLGQGPEFLIYFQGTGAADDSGLPNDRFFAVRPEGSVSTLKIQRTERGDSAVYLCASSHERGFTDTQYFGPGTRLTVL.

V gene TRBV7-2 combines with J gene TRBJ2-6, with 7 bases identical to TRBD1. Per germline, CDR1 SGHTA and CDR2 FQGNSA. J was trimmed by 4 bases and V by 1 base; bases with no gene match: 1. The CDR3 runs 15 residues. The CDR3, as DNA: TGTGCCAGCAGCTTAGGGACAGGCGGGGCCAACGTCCTGACTTTC. Protein: CASSLGTGGANVLTF. Based on the CDR3 plus reference TRBV7-2 and TRBJ2-6, the full variable domain is GAGVSQSPSNKVTEKGKDVELRCDPISGHTALYWYRQSLGQGLEFLIYFQGNSAPDKSGLPSDRFSAERTGGSVSTLTIQRTQQEDSAVYLCASSLGTGGANVLTFGAGSRLTVL.

J is TRBJ2-7 and V is TRBV6-2 or TRBV6-3; 10 bases map to TRBD2. With 5 bases clipped from V and 2 bases from J, the junction kept 6 bases outside the gene matches. Per the germline V gene, CDR1 is MNHEY and CDR2 is SVGEGT. The CDR3 totals 15 residues. CDR3 DNA sequence: TGTGCCAGCAGTACCGTAGCGGGAGGAACCTACGAGCAGTACGTC. Encoded protein: CASSTVAGGTYEQYV.

J is TRBJ2-5 and V is TRBV5-1, with 7 bases fitting TRBD2. CDR1 SGHRS and CDR2 YFSETQ come from the germline V gene. The junction had 6 bases not matched to a gene; V was cut back by 0 bases and J by 1 base. The CDR3 contains 16 residues. The CDR3 nucleotides read TGCGCCAGCAGCTTGGGCGCTGCTAGCGGCCAAGAGACCCAGTACTTC. It specifies CASSLGAASGQETQYF.

The chain recombines TRBV10-3 with TRBJ1-3; D is possibly TRBD1 (5 bases). V was clipped by 2 bases and J by 3 bases, with 8 bases between them. The CDR3 extends over 14 amino acids. Germline loops: CDR1 ENHRY, CDR2 SYGVKD. DNA of the CDR3: TGTGCCATCAGTGAGGCAGGGCTTGGAAACACCATATATTTT. Protein product: CAISEAGLGNTIYF.

The chain employs TRBV30 and TRBJ1-6; TRBD1 agrees at 7 bases. In germline, CDR1 is GTSNPN, CDR2 SVGIG (reference sequence). The V segment lost 7 bases and the J segment 7 bases; nucleotides outside the gene matches: 7. This CDR3 is 13 amino acids long. The CDR3 loop reads CALTGQRNSPLHF. CDR3 in DNA: TGTGCCTTGACGGGACAGCGAAATTCACCCCTCCACTTT.

In DNA form, the CDR3 reads TGTGCCAGTACCATCGGCCGAGGACGTGACCTAAGCAATCAGCCCCAGCATTTT. Amino acids: CASTIGRGRDLSNQPQHF. The chain links TRBV19 to TRBJ1-5; unclear D gene. From germline, CDR1 is LNHDA and CDR2 SQIVND (reference sequence). The CDR3 totals 18 residues. Trimming left V 7 bases short and J 1 base short, with 23 bases between.

V and J are TRBV2 and TRBJ1-2, with D unclear. This CDR3 region has 12 residues. Germline CDR1 and CDR2: SNHLY and FYNNEI. Trimming left V 3 bases short and J 8 bases short, with 10 bases between. This CDR3 is CASSDGYWGYTF. CDR3 in DNA: TGTGCCAGCAGTGATGGGTACTGGGGCTACACCTTC.

The chain is built from TRBV18 and TRBJ2-5; a weak D match, TRBD1 (6 bases). V gave up 3 bases and J gave up 0 bases, with 26 bases separating them. This CDR3 has 20 residues. Germline V lookup: CDR1 KGHSH, CDR2 LQKENI. In DNA form, the CDR3 reads TGTGCCAGCTCACCTCCATCCAGGGGAGCTGTGTCCGGGAACCAAGAGACCCAGTACTTC. Encoded protein: CASSPPSRGAVSGNQETQYF.

J is TRBJ2-5 and V is TRBV7-9; 8 positions match TRBD2. CDR3 size: 15 residues. CDR1 and CDR2 from the germline V gene are SEHNR and FQNEAQ (reference sequence). V dropped 6 bases and J dropped 4; count of bases not matched to a gene: 10. CDR3 DNA: TGTGCCAGCAGACCCCCGCTACGGGGGGGAGAGACCCAGTACTTC. It is translated as CASRPPLRGGETQYF.

The chain's CDR3 is CASSSIRGQYYEQYF. The DNA of the CDR3 is TGTGCCAGCAGCTCAATACGCGGACAGTACTACGAGCAGTACTTC. The rearrangement uses TRBV7-8 and TRBJ2-7; tentative D call: TRBD1 (6 bases). The length of the CDR3 is 15 residues. The germline gives CDR1 SGHVS, CDR2 FQNEAQ. V lost 4 bases and J lost 3, with 16 bases in between.

J is TRBJ2-7 and V is TRBV5-4; D assignment may be TRBD1 or TRBD2 (5 bases each). The CDR3 has 16 residues. Trimming pared 3 bases from V and 6 bases from J, leaving 22 bases between. Looked up from germline, CDR1 is SGHNT and CDR2 is YYREEE (reference sequence). CDR3 DNA sequence: TGTGCCAGCAGCTCGGCCGGGACCCAGAGGGCTGGCGAGCAGTACGTC. Residues: CASSSAGTQRAGEQYV.

CDR3 sequence: CSASLRQGNYGYTF. The CDR3 DNA follows: TGCAGCGCTTCCCTTCGACAGGGGAACTATGGCTACACCTTC. The V and J genes are TRBV29-1 and TRBJ1-2; 8 bases align to TRBD1. The CDR3 loop spans 14 amino acids. V lost 7 bases to trimming and J lost 2 bases; unmatched junction nucleotides: 9. CDR1 is SQVTM and CDR2 is ANQGSEA in the germline V gene.

The chain is built from TRBV5-8 and TRBJ2-7; no firm D call. The CDR3 is made up of 13 amino acids. Germline lookup yields CDR1 SGHTS and CDR2 YDEGEE. V was pared by 2 bases and J by 4 bases, with 10 bases between. The CDR3, as DNA: TGTGCCAGCAGCTTAACTCTACATTACGAGCAGTACGTC. This codes for CASSLTLHYEQYV.

The V call is TRBV7-2, the J call TRBJ2-1, with D perhaps matching TRBD2 (6 bases). V lost 3 bases, J lost 8 bases, and 23 bases lay in between. This CDR3 region has 17 residues. The germline gives CDR1 SGHTA, CDR2 FQGNSA. The CDR3 sequence: CASSFGAVSSRRDEQFF. The CDR3, as DNA: TGTGCCAGCAGCTTTGGCGCCGTTTCTAGTAGGAGGGATGAGCAGTTCTTC.

This clone appeared once. The V gene is TRBV24-1, the J gene TRBJ2-3, with D tentatively TRBD1 (5 bases). Between the trimmed V and J ends, which lost 4 bases and 5 bases, there was a span of 18 bases. The germline CDR1 and CDR2 sequences are KGHDR and SFDVKD. This CDR3 has 16 residues. The CDR3 sequence: CATSDPRAAGKDTQYF. DNA of the CDR3: TGTGCCACCAGTGACCCTAGGGCGGCAGGGAAAGATACGCAGTATTTT.

The CDR3 nucleotides are TGTGCCAGCAGCTTGGCTACCACATCGAGTGAAGCTTTCTTT. Translating it yields CASSLATTSSEAFF. The chain combines TRBV5-6 with TRBJ1-1; no reliable D call. This CDR3 has 14 residues. Trimming stripped 0 bases from V and 7 bases from J, with 13 bases between. Germline V lookup: CDR1 SGHDT, CDR2 YYEEEE.

In DNA, the CDR3 is TGTGCCTGGAGCTGGACAGGTGATTATGGCTACACCTTC. Encoded protein: CAWSWTGDYGYTF. The chain recombines TRBV30 with TRBJ1-2, with TRBD1 matching 7 bases. V was pared by 3 bases and J by 5 bases, with 6 bases of the junction left unmatched. CDR1 and CDR2 from the germline V gene are GTSNPN and SVGIG (reference sequence). This CDR3 has 13 amino acids.

The chain has TRBV5-1 and TRBJ1-2; 8 positions match TRBD1. Germline V gives CDR1 SGHRS, CDR2 YFSETQ. The V segment lost 0 bases and the J segment 10 bases; nucleotides outside the gene matches: 8. This CDR3 region has 14 residues. The DNA of the CDR3 is TGCGCCAGCAGCTTGGGGTTTACAGGGGGAGACTACACCTTC. It specifies CASSLGFTGGDYTF.

The chain has TRBV19 and TRBJ2-6, with TRBD2 identical over 7 bases. Germline V lookup: CDR1 LNHDA, CDR2 SQIVND (reference sequence). J was trimmed by 3 bases and V by 4 bases; bases with no gene match: 9. CDR3 length equals 17 residues. The DNA for the CDR3 is TGTGCCAGTAGTAGGGACTACGGTAGCCGTGGGGCCAACGTCCTGACTTTC. This translates into CASSRDYGSRGANVLTF.